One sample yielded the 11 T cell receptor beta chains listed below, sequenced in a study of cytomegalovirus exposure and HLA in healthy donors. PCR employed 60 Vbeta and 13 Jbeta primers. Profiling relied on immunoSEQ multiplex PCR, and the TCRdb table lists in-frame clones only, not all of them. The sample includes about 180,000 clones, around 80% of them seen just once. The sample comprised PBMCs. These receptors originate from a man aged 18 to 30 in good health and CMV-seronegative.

The CDR3 coding sequence is TGCGCCAGCAGGGGCGATAGGGACAGACTTTATGAAGCTTTCTTT. Its protein is CASRGDRDRLYEAFF. This sequence joins TRBV4-1 and TRBJ1-1; 7 nucleotides line up with TRBD1. The V gene's germline CDR1 is MGHRA and CDR2 YSYEKL. Germline trimming cut 6 bases from V and 7 bases from J; bases unmatched to any gene: 14. The CDR3 contains 15 residues.

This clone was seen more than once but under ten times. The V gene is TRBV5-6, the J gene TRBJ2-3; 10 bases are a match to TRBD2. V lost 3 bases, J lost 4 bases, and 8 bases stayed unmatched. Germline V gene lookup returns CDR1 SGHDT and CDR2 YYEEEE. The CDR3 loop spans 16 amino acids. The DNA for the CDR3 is TGTGCCAGCAGCTGGAGGGTTAGCGGGGGGCCAGATACGCAGTATTTT. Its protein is CASSWRVSGGPDTQYF.

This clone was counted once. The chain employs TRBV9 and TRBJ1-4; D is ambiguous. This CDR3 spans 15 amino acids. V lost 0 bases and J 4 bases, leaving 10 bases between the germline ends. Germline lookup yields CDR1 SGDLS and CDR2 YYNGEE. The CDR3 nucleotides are TGTGCCAGCAGCGTAGGCCCGGGAATTAATGAAAAACTGTTTTTT. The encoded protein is CASSVGPGINEKLFF.

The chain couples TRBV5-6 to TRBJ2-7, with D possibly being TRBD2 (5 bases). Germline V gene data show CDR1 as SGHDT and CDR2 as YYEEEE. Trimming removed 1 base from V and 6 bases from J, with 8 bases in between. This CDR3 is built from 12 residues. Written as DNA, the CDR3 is TGTGCCAGCAGCTTGCGGGGTAGCGAGCAGTACTTC. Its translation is CASSLRGSEQYF. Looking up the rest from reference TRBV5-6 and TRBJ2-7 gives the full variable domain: DAGVTQSPTHLIKTRGQQVTLRCSPKSGHDTVSWYQQALGQGPQFIFQYYEEEERQRGNFPDRFSGHQFPNYSSELNVNALLLGDSALYLCASSLRGSEQYFGPGTRLTVT.

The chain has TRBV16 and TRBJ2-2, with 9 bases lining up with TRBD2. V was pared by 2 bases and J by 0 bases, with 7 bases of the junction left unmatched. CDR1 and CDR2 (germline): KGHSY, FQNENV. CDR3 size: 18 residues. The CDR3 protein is CASSQRGGGYANTGELFF. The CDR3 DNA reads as TGTGCCAGCAGCCAACGCGGGGGGGGATACGCGAACACCGGGGAGCTGTTTTTT.

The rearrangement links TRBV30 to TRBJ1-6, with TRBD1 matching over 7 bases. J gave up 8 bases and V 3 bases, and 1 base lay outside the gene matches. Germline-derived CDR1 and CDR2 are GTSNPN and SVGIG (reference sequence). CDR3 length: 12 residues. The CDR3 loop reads CAWSDRDSPLHF. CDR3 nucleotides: TGTGCCTGGAGCGACAGGGATTCACCCCTCCACTTT.

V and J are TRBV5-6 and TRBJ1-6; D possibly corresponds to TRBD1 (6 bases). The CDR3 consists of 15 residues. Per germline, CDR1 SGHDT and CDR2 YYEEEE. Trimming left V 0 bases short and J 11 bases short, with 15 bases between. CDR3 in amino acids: CASSLAPRGGTPLHF. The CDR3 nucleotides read TGTGCCAGCAGCTTGGCACCCAGGGGAGGGACACCCCTCCACTTT.

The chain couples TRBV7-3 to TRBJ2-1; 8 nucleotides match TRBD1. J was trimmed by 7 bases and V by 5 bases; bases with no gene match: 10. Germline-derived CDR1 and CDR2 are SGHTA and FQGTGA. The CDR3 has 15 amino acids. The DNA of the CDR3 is TGTGCCAGCAGCCCCCAGGGGGCGCGGACGAATGAGCAGTTCTTC. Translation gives CASSPQGARTNEQFF.

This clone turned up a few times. CDR3 in DNA: TGTGCCAGCAGCTTAGTGGCGAGGGATCAAGAGACCCAGTACTTC. It is translated as CASSLVARDQETQYF. The rearrangement uses TRBV5-4 and TRBJ2-5; tentatively, D is TRBD2 (5 bases). CDR1 SGHNT and CDR2 YYREEE come from the germline V gene (reference sequence). CDR3 length: 15 amino acids. V was pared by 2 bases and J by 2 bases, with 13 bases between.

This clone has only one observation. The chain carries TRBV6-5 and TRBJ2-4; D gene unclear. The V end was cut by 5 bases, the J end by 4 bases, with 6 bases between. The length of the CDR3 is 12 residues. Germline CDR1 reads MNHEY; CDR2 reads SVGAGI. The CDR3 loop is CASSQDKNIQYF. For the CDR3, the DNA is TGTGCCAGCAGTCAGGATAAAAACATTCAGTACTTC.

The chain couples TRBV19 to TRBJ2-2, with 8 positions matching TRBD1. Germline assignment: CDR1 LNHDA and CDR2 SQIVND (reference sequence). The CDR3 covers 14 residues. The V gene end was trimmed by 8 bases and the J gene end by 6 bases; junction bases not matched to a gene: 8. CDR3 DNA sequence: TGTGCCAGTTTACCGGACAGGGCCTCCGGGGAGCTGTTTTTT. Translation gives CASLPDRASGELFF. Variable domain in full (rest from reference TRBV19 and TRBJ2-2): DGGITQSPKYLFRKEGQNVTLSCEQNLNHDAMYWYRQDPGQGLRLIYYSQIVNDFQKGDIAEGYSVSREKKESFPLTVTSAQKNPTAFYLCASLPDRASGELFFGEGSRLTVL.